Shown below are 27 T cell receptor beta chains from a single sample sequenced in a study of blood T cell repertoires in COVID-19. Generated by immunoSEQ multiplex PCR, the TCRdb table keeps only in-frame clones and is missing some. Of almost 80,000 clones listed, approximately 90% are singletons. Sequencing was done on a sample of peripheral blood. The receptors shown here come from an elderly woman with acute or convalescent COVID-19.

This clone is a singleton in its sample. The J gene is TRBJ1-2, the V gene TRBV5-1; D possibly corresponds to TRBD1 (5 bases). The V and J ends lost 4 bases and 2 bases respectively, with 12 bases between them. The CDR3 sequence is 14 residues long. CDR1 is SGHRS and CDR2 is YFSETQ in the germline V gene. CDR3 protein: CASSPGGENYGYTF. The CDR3 nucleotides read TGCGCCAGCAGCCCCGGGGGGGAAAACTATGGCTACACCTTC. The full variable domain, rest sourced from reference TRBV5-1 and TRBJ1-2, is KAGVTQTPRYLIKTRGQQVTLSCSPISGHRSVSWYQQTPGQGLQFLFEYFSETQRNKGNFPGRFSGRQFSNSRSEMNVSTLELGDSALYLCASSPGGENYGYTFGSGTRLTVV.

The chain uses TRBV28 and TRBJ1-3, with D perhaps TRBD1 (6 bases). The CDR3 sequence is 13 residues long. V lost 6 bases to trimming and J lost 0 bases, with 6 bases between them. Germline V gene sequence: CDR1 MDHEN, CDR2 SYDVKM. CDR3 in amino acids: CASRQGSGNTIYF. The DNA of the CDR3 is TGTGCCAGCAGACAGGGCTCTGGAAACACCATATATTTT. Looking up the rest from reference TRBV28 and TRBJ1-3 gives the full variable domain: DVKVTQSSRYLVKRTGEKVFLECVQDMDHENMFWYRQDPGLGLRLIYFSYDVKMKEKGDIPEGYSVSREKKERFSLILESASTNQTSMYLCASRQGSGNTIYFGEGSWLTVV.

This sequence joins TRBV3-1 (or the pseudogene TRBV3-2) and TRBJ1-5; the D gene is possibly TRBD1 (5 bases). The CDR3 totals 15 residues. From germline, CDR1 is LGHDT and CDR2 YNNKEL (reference sequence). The ends were cut back, 1 base at V and 7 bases at J, with 14 bases in the middle. The CDR3, as DNA: TGTGCCAGCAGCCAAGCCACAGGCTCCGGACAGCCCCAGCATTTT. Its protein product is CASSQATGSGQPQHF.

The chain recombines TRBV3-1 (or the pseudogene TRBV3-2) with TRBJ1-3; 9 nucleotides align to TRBD1. The CDR3 has 16 amino acids. Germline V gene data show CDR1 as LGHDT and CDR2 as YNNKEL (reference sequence). The ends lost 2 bases at V and 4 bases at J; junction bases unmatched: 6. This CDR3 is CASSQTQGARGNTIYF. DNA for the CDR3: TGTGCCAGCAGCCAAACACAGGGGGCGCGAGGAAACACCATATATTTT.

V is TRBV6-5 and J is TRBJ2-2, with 7 positions matching TRBD1. Germline V lookup: CDR1 MNHEY, CDR2 SVGAGI. This CDR3 spans 15 amino acids. V shed 5 bases, J shed 4 bases, and the junction held 7 bases outside the gene matches. The CDR3 here is CASSLGGAITGELFF. Written as DNA, the CDR3 is TGTGCCAGCAGTCTAGGGGGCGCCATCACCGGGGAGCTGTTTTTT.

The chain employs TRBV29-1 and TRBJ1-1, with 10 bases that match TRBD1. The CDR3 has 15 amino acids. The germline gives CDR1 SQVTM, CDR2 ANQGSEA. J gave up 3 bases and V 6 bases, and 10 bases lay outside the gene matches. The chain's CDR3 is CSVPVTGTGDTEAFF. In DNA form, the CDR3 reads TGCAGCGTCCCGGTGACCGGGACAGGGGACACTGAAGCTTTCTTT.

This chain joins TRBV5-1 and TRBJ1-1; D perhaps matches TRBD1 (5 bases). Trimming left V 3 bases short and J 5 bases short, with 17 bases between. Germline V gene lookup returns CDR1 SGHRS and CDR2 YFSETQ. The CDR3 totals 15 residues. In DNA, the CDR3 is TGCGCCAGCAGCTCGGAACAAGGGGCAGGGACTGAAGCTTTCTTT. Encoded protein: CASSSEQGAGTEAFF.

The chain carries TRBV5-6 and TRBJ1-4; 7 positions agree with TRBD1. Per the germline V gene, CDR1 is SGHDT and CDR2 is YYEEEE. CDR3 length: 15 residues. V lost 4 bases to trimming and J lost 4 bases; unmatched junction nucleotides: 7. The CDR3 is CASSPLTGSNEKLFF. CDR3 DNA: TGTGCCAGCAGCCCGTTGACAGGGAGTAATGAAAAACTGTTTTTT.

The chain joins TRBV28 to TRBJ2-5, with D possibly TRBD2 on 6 matching bases. Germline CDR1 reads MDHEN; CDR2 reads SYDVKM. The V gene lost 7 bases and the J gene lost 5 bases, with 17 bases spanning the gap. CDR3 size: 14 residues. CDR3 sequence (DNA): TGTGCCAGCAAAAGGGGTGGGGACTTGGAGACCCAGTACTTC. It yields the protein CASKRGGDLETQYF.

The rearrangement links TRBV7-9 to TRBJ2-3, with TRBD2 matching over 16 bases. Unmatched junction bases numbered 4, after V lost 3 bases and J lost 1 base. This CDR3 is built from 18 residues. Germline-derived CDR1 and CDR2 are SEHNR and FQNEAQ (reference sequence). The CDR3 sequence: CASSFGTSGRVGTDTQYF. As DNA, the CDR3 is TGTGCCAGCAGCTTCGGGACTAGCGGGAGGGTGGGCACAGATACGCAGTATTTT.

This chain uses TRBV2 with TRBJ1-6; 8 bases align to TRBD1. Germline V lookup: CDR1 SNHLY, CDR2 FYNNEI. This CDR3 spans 12 amino acids. Germline trimming cut 10 bases from V and 7 bases from J; bases unmatched to any gene: 3. CDR3 sequence: CATDRENSPLHF. In DNA form, the CDR3 reads TGTGCCACGGACAGGGAAAATTCACCCCTCCACTTT.

The chain uses TRBV18 and TRBJ2-2; D perhaps matches TRBD1 (6 bases). V gave up 3 bases and J gave up 3 bases, with 8 bases separating them. Germline CDR1 and CDR2: KGHSH and LQKENI. The CDR3 sequence is 14 residues long. The CDR3 sequence is CASSPSGDTGELFF. The CDR3 bases are TGTGCCAGCTCACCCTCAGGGGACACCGGGGAGCTGTTTTTT.

This chain connects TRBV28 to TRBJ2-7; 8 bases agree with TRBD2. The J segment lost 6 bases and the V segment lost 7 bases, leaving 11 bases of the junction unmatched. The CDR3 length is 14 residues. Germline-derived CDR1 and CDR2 are MDHEN and SYDVKM. The CDR3 is CASTGSGTRVEQYF. DNA of the CDR3: TGTGCCAGCACGGGGTCCGGGACTAGGGTCGAGCAGTACTTC.

This clone has a single count. The chain employs TRBV6-1 and TRBJ1-2, with TRBD1 identical over 7 bases. The CDR3 runs to 13 residues. Unmatched junction bases numbered 5, after V lost 2 bases and J lost 8 bases. Germline V gene data show CDR1 as MNHNS and CDR2 as SASEGT. CDR3 coding DNA: TGTGCCAGCAGTGAACACCGGGACAGCGGCTACACCTTC. Amino acids: CASSEHRDSGYTF.

This rearrangement joins TRBV7-3 to TRBJ2-2, with 10 bases aligning to TRBD1. Germline trimming cut 5 bases from V and 3 bases from J; bases unmatched to any gene: 6. The CDR3 is 16 residues long. Germline CDR1 is SGHTA and CDR2 is FQGTGA. Here the CDR3 DNA reads TGTGCCAGCAGCCCCCGACAGGGGGCGGACACCGGGGAGCTGTTTTTT. Residues: CASSPRQGADTGELFF.

This rearrangement joins TRBV10-3 to TRBJ1-2; a weak D match, TRBD1 (6 bases). The CDR3 totals 16 residues. The ends were cut back, 2 bases at V and 4 bases at J, with 17 bases in the middle. Per germline, CDR1 ENHRY and CDR2 SYGVKD. This CDR3 reads CAISEAPPGAAYGYTF. In nucleotides, the CDR3 is TGTGCCATCAGTGAGGCCCCCCCAGGGGCAGCCTATGGCTACACCTTC.

The chain is built from TRBV11-2 and TRBJ1-3; D is ambiguous. This CDR3 contains 14 residues. Germline V gives CDR1 SGHAT, CDR2 FQNNGV. Deletions cut 5 bases from V and 0 bases from J, with 8 bases between. The CDR3 coding sequence is TGTGCCAGCAGCGTGTCAGTCTCTGGAAACACCATATATTTT. Protein product: CASSVSVSGNTIYF. Based on the CDR3 plus reference TRBV11-2 and TRBJ1-3, the full variable domain is EAGVAQSPRYKIIEKRQSVAFWCNPISGHATLYWYQQILGQGPKLLIQFQNNGVVDDSQLPKDRFSAERLKGVDSTLKIQPAKLEDSAVYLCASSVSVSGNTIYFGEGSWLTVV.

The rearrangement joins TRBV7-2 to TRBJ1-2; 9 positions match TRBD1. CDR1 is SGHTA, CDR2 FQGNSA, per germline. With V trimmed by 1 base and J by 4 bases, 7 bases remained unmatched. The CDR3 totals 16 residues. The CDR3 spells CASSLVMGQGSYGYTF. In nucleotides, the CDR3 is TGTGCCAGCAGCTTAGTTATGGGACAGGGTAGCTATGGCTACACCTTC.

This clone was detected only once. V is TRBV6-5 and J is TRBJ1-1, with 7 bases identical to TRBD1. Germline lookup yields CDR1 MNHEY and CDR2 SVGAGI. V gave up 7 bases and J gave up 3 bases; unmatched junction bases: 11. CDR3 length: 15 residues. DNA for the CDR3: TGTGCCAGCACCCCAAGGGGGCAGGGGTACACTGAAGCTTTCTTT. Protein: CASTPRGQGYTEAFF.

The chain links TRBV9 to TRBJ1-4; tentatively, D is TRBD1 (6 bases). V lost 3 bases to trimming and J lost 6 bases, with 9 bases between them. The CDR3 extends over 13 amino acids. From germline, CDR1 is SGDLS and CDR2 YYNGEE. The CDR3 nucleotides read TGTGCCAGCAGCGGCCACAGGGATGAAAAACTGTTTTTT. This encodes CASSGHRDEKLFF.

A note on this clone: At one end, the junction sequence differs from germline, possibly due to a read error. The J gene is TRBJ2-1, the V gene TRBV3-1 (or the pseudogene TRBV3-2), with a tentative D call TRBD2 (6 bases). CDR3 length: 15 residues. The V gene's germline CDR1 is LGHDT and CDR2 YNNKEL (reference sequence). The CDR3, as DNA: TGTGCCAGCACCCAAGAGGAGGGTTGGGGGAATGAGCAGTTCTTC. Encoded protein: CASTQEEGWGNEQFF.

V gene TRBV29-1 combines with J gene TRBJ2-1, with D possibly being TRBD2 (6 bases). Deletions cut 7 bases from V and 5 bases from J, with 18 bases between. CDR3 length: 14 residues. Looked up from germline, CDR1 is SQVTM and CDR2 is ANQGSEA. CDR3 sequence (DNA): TGCAGCGCCACCGGGGTAGCGGCGAACAATGAGCAGTTCTTC. It is translated as CSATGVAANNEQFF.

This chain connects TRBV2 to TRBJ1-3; D gene uncertain. This CDR3 has 13 amino acids. Germline CDR1 and CDR2: SNHLY and FYNNEI. Trimming took off 4 bases at V and 2 bases at J, with 6 bases between the two ends. CDR3 nucleotides: TGTGCCAGCAGTGTCCGTGCTGGAAACACCATATATTTT. Translated, it gives CASSVRAGNTIYF.

This chain links TRBV29-1 with TRBJ2-5; maybe TRBD1 (5 bases). The germline gives CDR1 SQVTM, CDR2 ANQGSEA. CDR3 length equals 12 residues. Trimming removed 3 bases at V and 3 bases at J, with 8 bases between. The CDR3 nucleotides read TGCAGCGTTGATAAACAGGAAGAGACCCAGTACTTC. Protein: CSVDKQEETQYF.

The rearrangement links TRBV7-2 to TRBJ2-7, with D possibly TRBD1 on 5 matching bases. V gave up 4 bases and J gave up 2 bases, with 12 bases separating them. The CDR3 sequence is 14 residues long. CDR1 SGHTA and CDR2 FQGNSA come from the germline V gene. This CDR3 is CASSSSWGPYEQYF. The CDR3 nucleotides are TGTGCCAGCAGCTCCTCTTGGGGCCCCTACGAGCAGTACTTC.

This chain uses TRBV7-6 with TRBJ2-5; 13 nucleotides agree with TRBD2. The CDR3 runs to 16 residues. Germline loops: CDR1 SGHVS, CDR2 FNYEAQ. The junction had 7 bases not matched to a gene; V was cut back by 4 bases and J by 5 bases. CDR3 region: CASSYGTSGIQETQYF. DNA of the CDR3: TGTGCCAGCAGCTACGGGACTAGCGGGATTCAGGAGACCCAGTACTTC.

The chain couples TRBV5-6 to TRBJ2-2; the match to TRBD1 covers 9 bases. Germline-derived CDR1 and CDR2 are SGHDT and YYEEEE. The CDR3 is 17 residues long. V shed 1 base and J 0 bases; nucleotides not matched to a gene: 4. As DNA, the CDR3 is TGTGCCAGCAGCTTGATGGGACAGGGTACGAACACCGGGGAGCTGTTTTTT. Translation gives CASSLMGQGTNTGELFF. Combining the CDR3 with reference TRBV5-6 and TRBJ2-2 gives the whole variable domain DAGVTQSPTHLIKTRGQQVTLRCSPKSGHDTVSWYQQALGQGPQFIFQYYEEEERQRGNFPDRFSGHQFPNYSSELNVNALLLGDSALYLCASSLMGQGTNTGELFFGEGSRLTVL.